This TCR beta chain was recovered during a study of blood T cell repertoires in COVID-19. Study-wide context: Specimens from acute and convalescent COVID-19 originated in the United States, Italy and Spain. Sample material is recorded as cDNA or gDNA derived from T cells, B-cell-depleted T cells, or PBMCs.

Per the authors' pipeline: Scientists estimated how many nucleated cells there were by amplifying reference gene primers. This table comes from immunoSEQ multiplex PCR, and its TCRdb copy is limited to in-frame clones, with some not included. The V and J calls and the clone size are those of that table, but D and trimming were determined from the DNA. The table shows some 100,000 clones, with about 90% occurring only once. The CDR3 runs to 17 residues. V lost 2 bases to trimming and J lost 2 bases; unmatched junction nucleotides: 9. The V gene's germline CDR1 is LNHDA and CDR2 SQIVND (reference sequence).

This clonotype was obtained from a man aged 50 or older with acute or convalescent COVID-19. V and J are TRBV19 and TRBJ2-5, with 9 bases identical to TRBD1. Sequencing was performed on peripheral blood. CDR3 sequence reads: CASSIFFSGTGQETQYF. The CDR3 DNA is TGTGCCAGTAGTATATTCTTCTCCGGGACAGGGCAAGAGACCCAGTACTTC.